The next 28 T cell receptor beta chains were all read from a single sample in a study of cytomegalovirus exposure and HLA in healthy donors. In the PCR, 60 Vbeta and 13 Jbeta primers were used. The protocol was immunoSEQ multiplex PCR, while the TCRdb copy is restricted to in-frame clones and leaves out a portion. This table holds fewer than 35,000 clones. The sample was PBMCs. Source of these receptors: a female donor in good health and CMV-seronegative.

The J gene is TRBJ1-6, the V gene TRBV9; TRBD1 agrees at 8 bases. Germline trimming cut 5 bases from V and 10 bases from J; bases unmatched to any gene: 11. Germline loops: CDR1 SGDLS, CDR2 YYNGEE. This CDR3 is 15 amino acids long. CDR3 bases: TGTGCCAGCAGTCCCGGACAGGGCTTAGGGTCACCCCTCCACTTT. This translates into CASSPGQGLGSPLHF.

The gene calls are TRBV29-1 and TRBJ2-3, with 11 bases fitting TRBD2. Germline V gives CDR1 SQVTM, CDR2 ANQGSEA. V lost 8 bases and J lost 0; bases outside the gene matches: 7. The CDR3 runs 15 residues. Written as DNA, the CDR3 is TGCAGCCTTAGCGGGGGGGAGAAAAGCACAGATACGCAGTATTTT. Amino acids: CSLSGGEKSTDTQYF.

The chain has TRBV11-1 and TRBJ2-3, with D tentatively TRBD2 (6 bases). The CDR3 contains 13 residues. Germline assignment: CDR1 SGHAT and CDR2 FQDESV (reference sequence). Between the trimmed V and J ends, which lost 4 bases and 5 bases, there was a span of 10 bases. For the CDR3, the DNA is TGTGCCAGCAGCTCGTTGGGGGGAGATACGCAGTATTTT. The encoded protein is CASSSLGGDTQYF.

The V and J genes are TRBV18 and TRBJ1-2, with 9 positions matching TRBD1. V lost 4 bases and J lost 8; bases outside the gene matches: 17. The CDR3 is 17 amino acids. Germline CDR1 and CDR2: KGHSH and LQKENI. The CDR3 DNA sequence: TGTGCCAGCTCACGCGAAATTACAGGGGGCGCGAAGAACGGCTACACCTTC. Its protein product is CASSREITGGAKNGYTF.

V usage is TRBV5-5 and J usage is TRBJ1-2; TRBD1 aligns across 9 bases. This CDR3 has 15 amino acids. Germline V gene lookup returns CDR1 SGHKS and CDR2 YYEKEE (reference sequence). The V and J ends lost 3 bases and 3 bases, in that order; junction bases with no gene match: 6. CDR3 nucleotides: TGTGCCAGCAGCTACACAGGGGGCGCGGACTATGGCTACACCTTC. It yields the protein CASSYTGGADYGYTF.

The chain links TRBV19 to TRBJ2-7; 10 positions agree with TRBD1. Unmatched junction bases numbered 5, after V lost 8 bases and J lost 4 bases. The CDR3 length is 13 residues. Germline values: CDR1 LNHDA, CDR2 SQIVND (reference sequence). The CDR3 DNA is TGTGCCAGTGGCGGGACAGGGGCATACGAGCAGTACTTC. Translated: CASGGTGAYEQYF.

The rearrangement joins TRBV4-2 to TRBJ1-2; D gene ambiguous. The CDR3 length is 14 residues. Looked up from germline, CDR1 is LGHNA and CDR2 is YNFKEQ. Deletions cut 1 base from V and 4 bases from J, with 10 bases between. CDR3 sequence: CASSQAGRSYGYTF. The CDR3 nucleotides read TGTGCCAGCAGCCAAGCCGGGAGATCCTATGGCTACACCTTC.

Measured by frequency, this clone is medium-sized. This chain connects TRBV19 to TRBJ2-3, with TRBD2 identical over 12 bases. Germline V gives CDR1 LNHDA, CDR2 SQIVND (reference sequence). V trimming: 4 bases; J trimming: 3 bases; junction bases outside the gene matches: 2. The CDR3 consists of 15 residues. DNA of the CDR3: TGTGCCAGTAGTAGTGGACTAGCGGGAACAGATACGCAGTATTTT. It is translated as CASSSGLAGTDTQYF. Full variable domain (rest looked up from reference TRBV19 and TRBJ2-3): DGGITQSPKYLFRKEGQNVTLSCEQNLNHDAMYWYRQDPGQGLRLIYYSQIVNDFQKGDIAEGYSVSREKKESFPLTVTSAQKNPTAFYLCASSSGLAGTDTQYFGPGTRLTVL.

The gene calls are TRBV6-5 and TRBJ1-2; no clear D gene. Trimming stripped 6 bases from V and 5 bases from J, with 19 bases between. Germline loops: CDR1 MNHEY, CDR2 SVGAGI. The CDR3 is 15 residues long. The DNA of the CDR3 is TGTGCCAGCAGCGAGGCCGGGGTGTTCTCATATGGCTACACCTTC. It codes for CASSEAGVFSYGYTF.

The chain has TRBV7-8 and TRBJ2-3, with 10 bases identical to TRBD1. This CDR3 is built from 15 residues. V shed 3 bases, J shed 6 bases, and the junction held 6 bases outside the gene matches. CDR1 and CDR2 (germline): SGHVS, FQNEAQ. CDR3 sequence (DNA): TGTGCCAGCAGCTTTACCGGGACAGGGGTTGATACGCAGTATTTT. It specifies CASSFTGTGVDTQYF.

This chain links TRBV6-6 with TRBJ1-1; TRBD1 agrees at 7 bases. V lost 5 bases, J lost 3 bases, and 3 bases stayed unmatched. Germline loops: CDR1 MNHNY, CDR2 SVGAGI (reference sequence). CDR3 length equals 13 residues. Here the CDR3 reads CASSPDRDTEAFF. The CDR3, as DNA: TGTGCCAGCAGTCCTGACAGGGACACTGAAGCTTTCTTT.

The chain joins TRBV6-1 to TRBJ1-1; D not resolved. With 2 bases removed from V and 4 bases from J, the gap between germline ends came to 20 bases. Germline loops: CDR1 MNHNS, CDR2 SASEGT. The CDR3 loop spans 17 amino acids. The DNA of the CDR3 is TGTGCCAGCAGTGAATATTGGGCCTCACTAGAAGGCACTGAAGCTTTCTTT. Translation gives CASSEYWASLEGTEAFF.

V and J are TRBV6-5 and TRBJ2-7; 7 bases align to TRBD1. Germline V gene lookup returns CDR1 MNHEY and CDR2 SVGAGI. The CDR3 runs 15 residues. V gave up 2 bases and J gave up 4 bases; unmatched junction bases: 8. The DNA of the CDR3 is TGTGCCAGCAGTTACGAGCAGGGGGTTACGTACGAGCAGTACTTC. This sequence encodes CASSYEQGVTYEQYF.

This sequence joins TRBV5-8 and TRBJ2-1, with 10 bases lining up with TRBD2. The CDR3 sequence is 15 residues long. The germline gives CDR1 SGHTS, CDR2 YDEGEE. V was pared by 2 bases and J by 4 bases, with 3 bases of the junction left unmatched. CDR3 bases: TGTGCCAGCAGCTTCGGGACTAGCGCGTACAATGAGCAGTTCTTC. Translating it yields CASSFGTSAYNEQFF.

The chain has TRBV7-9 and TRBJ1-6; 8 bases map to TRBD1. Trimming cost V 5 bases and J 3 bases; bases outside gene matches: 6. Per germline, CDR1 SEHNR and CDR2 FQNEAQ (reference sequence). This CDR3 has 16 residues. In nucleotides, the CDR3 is TGTGCCAGCAGCCACGGACAGGGTTTCTATAATTCACCCCTCCACTTT. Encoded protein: CASSHGQGFYNSPLHF.

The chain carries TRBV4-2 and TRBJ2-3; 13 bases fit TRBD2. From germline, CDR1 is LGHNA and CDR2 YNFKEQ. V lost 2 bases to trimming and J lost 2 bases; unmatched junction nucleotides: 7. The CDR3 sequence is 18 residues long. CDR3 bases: TGTGCCAGCAGCCAAAGCCCGGGACTAGCGGGATTCACAGATACGCAGTATTTT. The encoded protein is CASSQSPGLAGFTDTQYF.

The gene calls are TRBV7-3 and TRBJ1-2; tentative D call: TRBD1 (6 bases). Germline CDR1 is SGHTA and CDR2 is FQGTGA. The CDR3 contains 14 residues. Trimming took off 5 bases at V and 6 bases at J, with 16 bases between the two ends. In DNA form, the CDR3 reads TGTGCCAGCAGCCATCGGGGGGGCCGGGATGGCTACACCTTC. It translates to CASSHRGGRDGYTF.

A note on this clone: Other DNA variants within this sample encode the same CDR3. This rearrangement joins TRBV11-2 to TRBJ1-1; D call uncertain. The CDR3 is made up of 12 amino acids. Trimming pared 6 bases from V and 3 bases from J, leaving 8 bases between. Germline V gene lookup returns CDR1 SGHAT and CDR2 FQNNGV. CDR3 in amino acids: CASSLRDTEAFF. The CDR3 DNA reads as TGTGCCAGCAGTCTGAGGGACACTGAAGCTTTCTTT.

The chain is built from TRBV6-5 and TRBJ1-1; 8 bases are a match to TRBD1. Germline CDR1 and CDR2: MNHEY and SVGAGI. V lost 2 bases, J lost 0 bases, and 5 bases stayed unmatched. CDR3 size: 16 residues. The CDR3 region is CASSYTWTGLNTEAFF. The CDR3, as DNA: TGTGCCAGCAGTTACACGTGGACAGGGTTGAACACTGAAGCTTTCTTT.

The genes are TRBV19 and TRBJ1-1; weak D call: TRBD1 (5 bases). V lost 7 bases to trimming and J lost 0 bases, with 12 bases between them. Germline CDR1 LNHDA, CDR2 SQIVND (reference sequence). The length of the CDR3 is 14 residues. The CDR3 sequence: CASIGEALNTEAFF. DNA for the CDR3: TGTGCCAGTATAGGGGAGGCCCTGAACACTGAAGCTTTCTTT.

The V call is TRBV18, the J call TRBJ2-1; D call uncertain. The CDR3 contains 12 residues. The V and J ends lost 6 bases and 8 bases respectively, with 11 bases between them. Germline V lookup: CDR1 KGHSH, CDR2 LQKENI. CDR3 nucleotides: TGTGCCAGCTCCCCTACCTCTGATGAGCAGTTCTTC. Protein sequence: CASSPTSDEQFF.

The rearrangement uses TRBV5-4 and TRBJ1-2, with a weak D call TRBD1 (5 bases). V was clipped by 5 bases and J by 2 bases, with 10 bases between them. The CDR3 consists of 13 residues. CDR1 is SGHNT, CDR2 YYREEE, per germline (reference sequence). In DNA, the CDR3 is TGTGCCAGCAGTCGACAGCCGAACTATGGCTACACCTTC. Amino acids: CASSRQPNYGYTF. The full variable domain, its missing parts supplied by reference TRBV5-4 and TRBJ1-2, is ETGVTQSPTHLIKTRGQQVTLRCSSQSGHNTVSWYQQALGQGPQFIFQYYREEENGRGNFPPRFSGLQFPNYSSELNVNALELDDSALYLCASSRQPNYGYTFGSGTRLTVV.

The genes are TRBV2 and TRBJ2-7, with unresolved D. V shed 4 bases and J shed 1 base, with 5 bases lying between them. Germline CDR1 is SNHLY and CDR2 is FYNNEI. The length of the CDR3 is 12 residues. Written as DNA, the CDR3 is TGTGCCAGCAGTGGGCGGTCCTACGAGCAGTACTTC. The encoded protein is CASSGRSYEQYF.

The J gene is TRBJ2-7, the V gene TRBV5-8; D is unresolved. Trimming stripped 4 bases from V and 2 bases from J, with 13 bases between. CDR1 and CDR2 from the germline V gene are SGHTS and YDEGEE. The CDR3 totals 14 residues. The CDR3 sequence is CASSPLDSAYEQYF. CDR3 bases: TGTGCCAGCAGCCCTCTCGACTCTGCCTACGAGCAGTACTTC.

CDR3 sequence (DNA): TGTGCCAGCAGCTCGCGACAGAGAGACACCGGGGAGCTGTTTTTT. It encodes CASSSRQRDTGELFF. This chain joins TRBV7-2 and TRBJ2-2; TRBD1 is a possible D gene (5 bases). This CDR3 has 15 amino acids. Trimming shortened V by 4 bases and J by 3 bases, and 12 bases separated the two germline ends. CDR1 SGHTA and CDR2 FQGNSA come from the germline V gene. The full variable domain, completed using reference TRBV7-2 and TRBJ2-2, is GAGVSQSPSNKVTEKGKDVELRCDPISGHTALYWYRQSLGQGLEFLIYFQGNSAPDKSGLPSDRFSAERTGGSVSTLTIQRTQQEDSAVYLCASSSRQRDTGELFFGEGSRLTVL.

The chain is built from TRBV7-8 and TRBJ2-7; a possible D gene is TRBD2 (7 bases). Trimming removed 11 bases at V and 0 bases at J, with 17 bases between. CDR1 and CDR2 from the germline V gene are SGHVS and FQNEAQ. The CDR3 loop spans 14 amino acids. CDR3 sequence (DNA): TGTGCCTCCGGGGGGCGTCCGAGCTCCTACGAGCAGTACTTC. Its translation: CASGGRPSSYEQYF.

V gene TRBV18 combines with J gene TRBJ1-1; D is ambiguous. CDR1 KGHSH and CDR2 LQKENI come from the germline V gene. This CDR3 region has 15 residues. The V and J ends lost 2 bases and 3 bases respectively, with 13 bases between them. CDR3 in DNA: TGTGCCAGCTCACCATCGGCCGTAGCGGACACTGAAGCTTTCTTT. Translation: CASSPSAVADTEAFF.

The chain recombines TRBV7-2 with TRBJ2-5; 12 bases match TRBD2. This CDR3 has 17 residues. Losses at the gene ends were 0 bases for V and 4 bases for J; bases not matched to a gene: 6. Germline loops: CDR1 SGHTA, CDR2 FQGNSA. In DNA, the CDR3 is TGTGCCAGCAGCTTAGCCCTAGCGGGGGGGCCGGGAGAGACCCAGTACTTC. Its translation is CASSLALAGGPGETQYF. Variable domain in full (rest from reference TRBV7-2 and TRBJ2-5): GAGVSQSPSNKVTEKGKDVELRCDPISGHTALYWYRQSLGQGLEFLIYFQGNSAPDKSGLPSDRFSAERTGGSVSTLTIQRTQQEDSAVYLCASSLALAGGPGETQYFGPGTRLLVL.